The sequence of this T cell receptor beta chain was determined in a study of T-cell reconstitution after alpha-beta-depleted transplantation in children. Study observations and caveats: Reportedly, only several hundred clones from non-depleted graft cells drove alpha-beta T-cell counts at about two months. Once a year had passed after transplant, T-cell counts and diversity came mostly from newly produced T cells.

This clonotype was counted between two and nine times. Its specificity is not known. CDR1 SGHVS and CDR2 FNYEAQ come from the germline V gene. The V end lost 2 bases, the J end lost 5 bases, and 13 bases lay between the germline ends. The CDR3 covers 14 residues. Preparation of the TCRbeta library was carried out with unique molecular identifiers. Via MiXCR, TCRdb re-called the PCR reads, giving one row per CDR3 protein. This sample has 200,000 to 250,000 distinct CDR3 sequences, with approximately 10% found just once. The specimen was PBMCs, collected before TCRalphabeta/CD19-depleted stem cell transplant. The sequence came from a child younger than two with acute myeloid leukemia, due to receive a stem cell transplant. The V and J genes are TRBV7-6 and TRBJ2-7; maybe TRBD1 (5 bases). The CDR3 here is CASSLWGNDNEQYF. The CDR3 DNA sequence: TGTGCCAGCAGCTTATGGGGCAATGACAACGAGCAGTACTTC.